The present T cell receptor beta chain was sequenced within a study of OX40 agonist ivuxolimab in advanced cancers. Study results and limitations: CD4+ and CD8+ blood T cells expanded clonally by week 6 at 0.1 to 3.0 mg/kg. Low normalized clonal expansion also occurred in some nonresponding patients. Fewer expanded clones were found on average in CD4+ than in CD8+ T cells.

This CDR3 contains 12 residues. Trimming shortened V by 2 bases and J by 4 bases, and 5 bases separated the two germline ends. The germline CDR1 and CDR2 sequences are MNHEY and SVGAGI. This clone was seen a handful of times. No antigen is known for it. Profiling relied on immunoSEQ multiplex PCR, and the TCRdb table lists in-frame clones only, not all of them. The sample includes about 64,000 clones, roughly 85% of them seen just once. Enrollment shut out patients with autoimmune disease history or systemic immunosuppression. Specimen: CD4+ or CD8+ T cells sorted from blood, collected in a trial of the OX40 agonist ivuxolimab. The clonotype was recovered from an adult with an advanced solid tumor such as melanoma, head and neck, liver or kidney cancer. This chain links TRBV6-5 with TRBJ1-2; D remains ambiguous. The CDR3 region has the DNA TGTGCCAGCAGTTACCAAGGCTATGGCTACACCTTC. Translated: CASSYQGYGYTF.